The following is a T cell receptor beta chain sequence with its context. Its antigen remains unidentified. The sample is drawn from a study of T-cell memory formation after mild COVID-19. Study findings and constraints: CD4+ contracting clones were mainly CM and EM; CD8+ ones, EMRA. Contracting clones from day 15 to 85 showed balanced CD4/CD8; later expanders favored CD4+.

The germline CDR1 and CDR2 sequences are MGHRA and YSYEKL. This CDR3 spans 17 amino acids. Between the trimmed V and J ends, which lost 4 bases and 3 bases, there was a span of 22 bases. TCRdb processed the 5' RACE reads anew with MiXCR; each CDR3 protein has one entry. Altogether under 550,000 distinct CDR3 sequences are present, around a sixth being singletons, with the ten largest covering roughly an eighth. V is TRBV4-1 and J is TRBJ2-7; TRBD2 might be the D (6 bases). The origin of this receptor is an adult woman who had mild COVID-19 (a few samples of this study predate the infection). Cell type and time point are not known. The material sequenced was PBMCs or a T cell subset sorted from them (not recorded which). The CDR3 DNA reads as TGCGCCAGCAGCCTTGAATGGTCGGCCGGGACTTACTACGAGCAGTACTTC. Protein product: CASSLEWSAGTYYEQYF.